This is a list of T cell receptor beta chains from one sample in a study of T-cell reconstitution after alpha-beta-depleted transplantation in children. From the PCR reads, TCRdb called clonotypes with MiXCR, one entry per CDR3 protein. The sample lists a few hundred thousand distinct CDR3 sequences, 13% occurring once. The input for sequencing was PBMCs, taken from the stem cell graft. These receptors were taken from a human donor who donated a stem cell graft to a child with Fanconi anemia. CDR3s include the opening cysteine and the closing phenylalanine or tryptophan. The order of the fields is J gene, D gene, CDR3 length, clone size, V gene, CDR3 protein, CDR3 DNA. D genes are given only for firm matches. Clone sizes are given selectively: once, few, many, or a class where the clone is expanded.

>TRBJ2-3|TRBD1|14|few|TRBV5-1
CASSLQGAADTQYF
TGCGCCAGCAGCTTACAGGGGGCGGCAGATACGCAGTATTTT
>TRBJ2-2|NA|13|many|TRBV15
CATSRATYGELFF
TGTGCCACCAGCAGAGCGACTTACGGGGAGCTGTTTTTT
>TRBJ2-1|NA|14|few|TRBV5-1
CASSMGGGTNEQFF
TGCGCCAGCAGCATGGGTGGAGGCACCAATGAGCAGTTCTTC
>TRBJ2-2|TRBD1|17|NA|TRBV4-2
CASSQAGGASYTGELFF
TGTGCCAGCAGCCAAGCAGGGGGCGCTTCCTACACCGGGGAGCTGTTTTTT
>TRBJ2-1|NA|12|many|TRBV6-2/TRBV6-3
CAILTSLNEQFF
TGTGCCATCCTAACGTCTCTCAATGAGCAGTTCTTC
>TRBJ1-1|NA|12|few|TRBV6-6
CASVAMNTEAFF
TGTGCCAGCGTTGCCATGAACACTGAAGCTTTCTTT
>TRBJ1-5|NA|17|few|TRBV7-8
CASSAPDGGWSNQPQHF
TGTGCCAGCAGCGCCCCGGACGGGGGTTGGAGCAATCAGCCCCAGCATTTT
>TRBJ2-5|TRBD2|17|few|TRBV11-2
CASSPREVGREGETQYF
TGTGCCAGCAGCCCCCGGGAGGTGGGGAGGGAAGGCGAGACCCAGTACTTC
>TRBJ2-1|TRBD2|14|NA|TRBV6-1
CASSAYGTSNEQFF
TGTGCCAGCAGTGCCTATGGGACTAGCAATGAGCAGTTCTTC
>TRBJ1-4|NA|14|few|TRBV4-3
CASSWAAENEKLFF
TGCGCCAGCAGCTGGGCCGCCGAAAATGAAAAACTGTTTTTT
>TRBJ2-3|NA|14|many|TRBV5-1
CASSLERVIDTQYF
TGCGCCAGCAGCTTGGAAAGGGTAATAGATACGCAGTATTTT
>TRBJ2-3|TRBD2|15|NA|TRBV20-1
CSAFSTSGGRDTQYF
TGCAGTGCTTTTTCTACTAGCGGGGGGCGAGATACGCAGTATTTT
>TRBJ2-1|NA|15|NA|TRBV5-1
CASSPGGGSGNEQFF
TGCGCCAGCAGCCCTGGAGGGGGTAGTGGCAATGAGCAGTTCTTC
>TRBJ2-2|TRBD1|16|few|TRBV6-1
CASSGGQGASTGELFF
TGTGCCAGCAGTGGGGGGCAGGGGGCAAGCACCGGGGAGCTGTTTTTT
>TRBJ1-5|TRBD1|12|few|TRBV15
CATSSGTGPVHF
TGTGCCACCAGCAGTGGGACAGGACCCGTGCATTTT
>TRBJ2-5|NA|16|NA|TRBV6-5
CASSYSSPGLGETQYF
TGTGCCAGCAGTTACTCGTCCCCAGGGTTAGGAGAGACCCAGTACTTC
>TRBJ1-1|NA|14|few|TRBV5-1
CASSPSTLNTEAFF
TGCGCCAGCAGCCCATCGACTTTGAACACTGAAGCTTTCTTT
>TRBJ2-7|NA|14|many|TRBV3-1
CASSLLGGQYEQYF
TGTGCCAGCAGCCTCCTCGGGGGCCAGTACGAGCAGTACTTC
>TRBJ1-4|NA|12|NA|TRBV29-1
CSVTGPDEKLFF
TGCAGCGTGACAGGCCCGGATGAAAAACTGTTTTTT
>TRBJ1-1|NA|14|NA|TRBV6-1
CASTEGLTNTEAFF
TGTGCCAGCACGGAGGGACTAACGAACACTGAAGCTTTCTTT
>TRBJ2-1|NA|15|few|TRBV5-5
CASSLAPDTRFQQFF
TGTGCCAGCAGCTTGGCCCCTGATACCCGGTTTCAACAGTTCTTC
>TRBJ1-1|NA|14|many|TRBV5-1
CASSLGSGRTEAFF
TGCGCCAGCAGCTTGGGGTCGGGGCGCACTGAAGCTTTCTTT
>TRBJ1-2|NA|12|NA|TRBV4-2
CASKRSDYGYTF
TGTGCCAGTAAGAGGTCGGATTATGGCTACACCTTC
>TRBJ1-2|NA|14|NA|TRBV15
CATSRDRTDYGYTF
TGTGCCACCAGCAGAGATAGGACAGACTATGGCTACACCTTC
>TRBJ1-4|NA|14|NA|TRBV2
CASSEIQTNEKLFF
TGTGCCAGCAGTGAGATCCAGACTAATGAAAAACTGTTTTTT
>TRBJ2-2|NA|16|many|TRBV4-3
CASSQQGGRGTGELFF
TGCGCCAGCAGCCAACAGGGGGGAAGGGGAACCGGGGAGCTGTTTTTT
>TRBJ2-1|NA|14|many|TRBV12-3/TRBV12-4
CASKTGRQNNEQFF
TGTGCCAGCAAGACAGGTCGGCAAAACAATGAGCAGTTCTTC
>TRBJ2-1|TRBD2|17|NA|TRBV3-1
CASSPGLAGYTYNEQFF
TGTGCCAGCAGCCCCGGACTAGCGGGGTATACCTACAATGAGCAGTTCTTC
>TRBJ1-2|NA|15|NA|TRBV7-9
CASSEAGTGNYGYTF
TGTGCCAGCAGCGAAGCTGGGACTGGTAACTATGGCTACACCTTC
>TRBJ2-5|NA|13|many|TRBV29-1
CSVEDGGLETQYF
TGCAGCGTTGAAGACGGCGGATTAGAGACCCAGTACTTC
>TRBJ2-3|NA|16|NA|TRBV7-7
CASSRAPPPSTDTQYF
TGTGCCAGCAGCCGGGCCCCGCCGCCTAGCACAGATACGCAGTATTTT
>TRBJ1-4|NA|14|once|TRBV3-1
CASSLLTNNEKLFF
TGTGCCAGCAGCCTCCTGACCAATAATGAAAAACTGTTTTTT
>TRBJ2-5|NA|13|NA|TRBV3-1
CASSQDLFWFPYF
TGTGCCAGCAGCCAAGATCTCTTTTGGTTCCCGTACTTC
>TRBJ2-3|NA|16|few|TRBV19
CASSIDLGDVADTQYF
TGTGCCAGTAGTATAGATCTCGGGGACGTGGCAGATACGCAGTATTTT
>TRBJ2-1|NA|14|many|TRBV3-1
CASSQVRAANEQFF
TGTGCCAGCAGCCAAGTTCGAGCGGCCAATGAGCAGTTCTTC
>TRBJ1-3|NA|13|NA|TRBV12-3/TRBV12-4
CASSRAEGDTIYF
TGTGCCAGCAGCCGGGCGGAGGGGGACACCATATATTTT
>TRBJ2-3|NA|14|NA|TRBV6-2/TRBV6-3
CASRRRGYTDTQYF
TGTGCCAGCAGGCGGCGGGGATACACAGATACGCAGTATTTT
>TRBJ1-2|TRBD1|13|few|TRBV4-3
CASSHGQAGGYTF
TGCGCCAGCAGCCATGGACAGGCTGGTGGCTACACCTTC
>TRBJ2-2|TRBD2|14|many|TRBV11-2
CASSLDREGGELFF
TGTGCCAGCAGCTTAGATCGGGAGGGCGGGGAGCTGTTTTTT
>TRBJ1-6|TRBD1|13|few|TRBV20-1
CSARQGADSPLHF
TGCAGTGCTCGACAGGGGGCCGATTCACCCCTCCACTTT
>TRBJ2-1|TRBD2|15|many|TRBV7-3
CASSLMAGGDNEQFF
TGTGCCAGCAGCTTAATGGCGGGGGGAGACAATGAGCAGTTCTTC
>TRBJ2-2|NA|15|many|TRBV7-8
CASSPRASGGGELFF
TGTGCCAGCAGCCCGAGGGCGAGTGGTGGCGGGGAGCTGTTTTTT
>TRBJ2-5|NA|13|few|TRBV5-1
CASSLAMRETQYF
TGCGCCAGCAGCTTGGCAATGAGAGAGACCCAGTACTTC
>TRBJ2-3|NA|13|few|TRBV7-2
CASSLERVQTQYF
TGTGCCAGCAGCTTAGAGAGGGTACAGACGCAGTATTTT
>TRBJ2-5|TRBD2|13|NA|TRBV6-2/TRBV6-3
CASRGGLRETQYF
TGTGCCAGCAGGGGGGGACTACGAGAGACCCAGTACTTC
>TRBJ2-3|NA|16|NA|TRBV5-1
CASSLAEGGYTDTQYF
TGCGCCAGCAGCTTGGCCGAAGGCGGTTACACAGATACGCAGTATTTT
>TRBJ2-1|NA|12|few|TRBV7-9
CASSLEVEQQFF
TGTGCCAGCAGCTTAGAAGTGGAACAGCAGTTCTTC
>TRBJ1-5|NA|16|few|TRBV5-1
CASSLDGQGSGQPQHF
TGCGCCAGCAGCTTGGACGGCCAGGGTTCGGGTCAGCCCCAGCATTTT
>TRBJ1-2|NA|15|NA|TRBV11-2
CASSSEMGRQYGYTF
TGTGCCAGCAGCTCAGAGATGGGACGGCAGTATGGCTACACCTTC
>TRBJ2-3|TRBD1|15|few|TRBV5-1
CASSLLTGEADTQYF
TGCGCCAGCAGCTTACTGACAGGGGAAGCGGATACGCAGTATTTT
>TRBJ2-1|NA|15|NA|TRBV5-1
CASSPIRTIYNEQFF
TGCGCCAGCAGCCCGATCCGAACTATCTACAATGAGCAGTTCTTC
>TRBJ2-7|NA|12|few|TRBV10-3
CAIKADRYEQYF
TGTGCCATCAAGGCGGATAGATACGAGCAGTACTTC
>TRBJ2-2|TRBD1|13|many|TRBV15
CATSRDRAGELFF
TGTGCCACCAGCAGGGACAGGGCCGGGGAGCTGTTTTTT
>TRBJ1-4|TRBD1|14|few|TRBV5-1
CASSADRVDEKLFF
TGCGCCAGCAGCGCCGACAGGGTCGATGAAAAACTGTTTTTT
>TRBJ2-5|NA|14|NA|TRBV5-1
CASSLVVAAETQYF
TGCGCCAGCAGCTTGGTGGTAGCAGCAGAGACCCAGTACTTC